Presented here are 19 T cell receptor beta chains from one specimen sequenced in a study of T cell responses to AZD1222 COVID-19 vaccine. Clones were read by immunoSEQ multiplex PCR, and TCRdb kept only the in-frame ones, dropping some. This sample has 95,000 to 110,000 clones, with roughly 87% found just once. Sequenced material: peripheral blood, taken on day 0 of AZD1222 vaccination. Receptors were obtained from an adult in good health.

This clone is a singleton in its sample. The CDR3 DNA reads TGTGCCAGCAGCAAAGCCCCGAAGGGTCCTAGTAAGTTGAATTCACCCCTCCACTTT. It translates to CASSKAPKGPSKLNSPLHF. The J gene is TRBJ1-6, the V gene TRBV21-1. TRBV21-1 is listed as a pseudogene. The CDR3 spans 19 residues.

This chain links TRBV7-2 with TRBJ1-5; TRBD1 matches 9 bases. The CDR3 is made up of 15 amino acids. Unmatched junction bases numbered 10, after V lost 4 bases and J lost 9 bases. Germline V gene data show CDR1 as SGHTA and CDR2 as FQGNSA. The CDR3 loop is CASSSPQDRGPPQHF. CDR3 DNA sequence: TGTGCCAGCAGCTCCCCGCAGGACAGGGGTCCGCCCCAGCATTTT.

V gene TRBV13 combines with J gene TRBJ1-4; D is perhaps TRBD1 (5 bases). Looked up from germline, CDR1 is PRHDT and CDR2 is FYEKMQ (reference sequence). V was pared by 2 bases and J by 6 bases, with 19 bases between. This CDR3 region has 17 residues. The CDR3 spells CASSLSGTLVGDEKLFF. CDR3 nucleotide sequence: TGTGCCAGCAGCTTAAGCGGAACCCTTGTGGGGGATGAAAAACTGTTTTTT.

CDR3 coding DNA: TGTGCCAGCAGCTTAGGCAGCAATCAGCCCCAGCATTTT. This sequence encodes CASSLGSNQPQHF. The chain joins TRBV13 to TRBJ1-5; D uncertain. In germline, CDR1 is PRHDT, CDR2 FYEKMQ (reference sequence). CDR3 length equals 13 residues. Trimming stripped 0 bases from V and 1 base from J, with 1 base between.

The chain joins TRBV27 to TRBJ2-3; 14 bases agree with TRBD2. The CDR3 runs to 19 residues. The V segment lost 2 bases and the J segment 0 bases; nucleotides outside the gene matches: 7. Per germline, CDR1 MNHEY and CDR2 SMNVEV (reference sequence). The CDR3 sequence: CASSLEGLAGEISTDTQYF. In DNA form, the CDR3 reads TGTGCCAGCAGTTTAGAGGGACTAGCGGGAGAGATTAGCACAGATACGCAGTATTTT.

The V gene is TRBV7-9, the J gene TRBJ2-1; D tentatively reads TRBD1 or TRBD2 (5 bases each). V shed 1 base and J shed 1 base, with 11 bases lying between them. The CDR3 runs to 16 residues. Germline V gives CDR1 SEHNR, CDR2 FQNEAQ (reference sequence). The CDR3 protein is CASSLEQGRSYNEQFF. In nucleotides, the CDR3 is TGTGCCAGCAGCTTAGAGCAGGGACGTTCCTACAATGAGCAGTTCTTC.

This chain links TRBV7-8 with TRBJ1-1; tentative D call: TRBD1 (6 bases). V was cut by 4 bases and J by 3 bases, with 12 bases left in between. Germline lookup yields CDR1 SGHVS and CDR2 FQNEAQ. This CDR3 contains 14 residues. CDR3 amino acids: CASSSTGRDTEAFF. CDR3 in DNA: TGTGCCAGCAGCTCTACAGGGAGGGACACTGAAGCTTTCTTT.

This chain uses TRBV10-3 with TRBJ2-1; D uncertain. V was trimmed by 2 bases and J by 6 bases, leaving 5 bases between them. CDR1 is ENHRY, CDR2 SYGVKD, per germline. The CDR3 runs to 12 residues. CDR3 amino acids: CAISEQRNEQFF. For the CDR3, the DNA is TGTGCCATCAGTGAGCAGCGCAATGAGCAGTTCTTC.

In DNA, the CDR3 is TGTGCCAGCAGTTTCAACAGGGGTCGGCGGGTGAATGAAAAACTGTTTTTT. It specifies CASSFNRGRRVNEKLFF. The chain links TRBV27 to TRBJ1-4; TRBD1 aligns across 7 bases. Trimming at V came to 3 bases and at J to 5 bases, leaving 12 bases not matched to a gene. The CDR3 consists of 17 residues. Germline CDR1 MNHEY, CDR2 SMNVEV (reference sequence).

The chain recombines TRBV4-2 with TRBJ2-1; 8 bases line up with TRBD2. Germline V gene sequence: CDR1 LGHNA, CDR2 YNFKEQ. The V and J ends lost 4 bases and 4 bases, in that order; junction bases with no gene match: 6. This CDR3 has 15 residues. The CDR3, as DNA: TGTGCCAGCAGCCGGGAGACGGGAGGGTACAATGAGCAGTTCTTC. It is translated as CASSRETGGYNEQFF.

V and J are TRBV9 and TRBJ1-3; 7 nucleotides line up with TRBD1. Germline CDR1 reads SGDLS; CDR2 reads YYNGEE. This CDR3 has 15 amino acids. After removal of 3 bases from V and 0 bases from J, the junction contained 3 bases not matched to a gene. CDR3 in amino acids: CASSGGDSSGNTIYF. CDR3 bases: TGTGCCAGCAGCGGCGGGGACAGCTCTGGAAACACCATATATTTT.

The rearrangement uses TRBV28 and TRBJ2-1; no clear D gene. The germline CDR1 and CDR2 sequences are MDHEN and SYDVKM. This CDR3 has 13 residues. V lost 2 bases and J lost 9, with 11 bases in between. The CDR3 protein is CASSLISFSEQFF. As DNA, the CDR3 is TGTGCCAGCAGTTTAATTTCTTTTTCTGAGCAGTTCTTC.

In nucleotides, the CDR3 is TGTGCCAGCAGCTTAGCGCCGACAGGGTATAACTATGGCTACACCTTC. Translated, it gives CASSLAPTGYNYGYTF. The V gene is TRBV7-9, the J gene TRBJ1-2; 7 nucleotides align to TRBD1. The junction had 5 bases not matched to a gene; V was cut back by 0 bases and J by 1 base. The CDR3 has 16 amino acids. CDR1 is SEHNR, CDR2 FQNEAQ, per germline (reference sequence). Full variable domain (remainder filled in from reference TRBV7-9 and TRBJ1-2): DTGVSQNPRHKITKRGQNVTFRCDPISEHNRLYWYRQTLGQGPEFLTYFQNEAQLEKSRLLSDRFSAERPKGSFSTLEIQRTEQGDSAMYLCASSLAPTGYNYGYTFGSGTRLTVV.

V usage is TRBV3-1 (or the pseudogene TRBV3-2) and J usage is TRBJ2-3, with unresolved D. The V and J ends lost 5 bases and 0 bases respectively, with 15 bases between them. Germline lookup yields CDR1 LGHDT and CDR2 YNNKEL (reference sequence). The CDR3 loop spans 16 amino acids. CDR3 DNA: TGTGCCAGCAGCACACGTGGTGGGAAGAGCACAGATACGCAGTATTTT. This translates into CASSTRGGKSTDTQYF.

The J gene is TRBJ1-1, the V gene TRBV4-3; D is unresolved. V gave up 0 bases and J gave up 1 base, with 9 bases separating them. The length of the CDR3 is 15 residues. Germline V gene sequence: CDR1 LGHNA, CDR2 YSLEER. The CDR3: CASSQDITKNTEAFF. The CDR3 DNA reads TGCGCCAGCAGCCAAGATATAACAAAGAACACTGAAGCTTTCTTT.

This chain uses TRBV4-3 with TRBJ2-1; D not resolved. V gave up 6 bases and J gave up 3 bases, with 9 bases separating them. The CDR3 covers 13 residues. Germline CDR1 and CDR2: LGHNA and YSLEER. The CDR3 region has the DNA TGCGCCAGCAGTCTTGGTCTCTACAATGAGCAGTTCTTC. It translates to CASSLGLYNEQFF.

The chain links TRBV6-6 to TRBJ1-3; maybe TRBD1 (5 bases). The CDR3 is 16 amino acids. V was clipped by 5 bases and J by 4 bases, with 18 bases between them. Germline V gene sequence: CDR1 MNHNY, CDR2 SVGAGI (reference sequence). This CDR3 is CASSQPNGAKGNTIYF. The CDR3 DNA is TGTGCCAGCAGTCAACCGAATGGGGCTAAAGGAAACACCATATATTTT.

The genes are TRBV27 and TRBJ2-2; 8 bases are shared with TRBD1. The CDR3 is 16 amino acids. Germline CDR1 reads MNHEY; CDR2 reads SMNVEV (reference sequence). The V and J ends lost 5 bases and 4 bases, in that order; junction bases with no gene match: 9. In DNA, the CDR3 is TGTGCCAGCAGTGACAGCAGGGGGCGTTTCACCGGGGAGCTGTTTTTT. Translating it yields CASSDSRGRFTGELFF.

This chain links TRBV7-6 with TRBJ2-7, with 8 nucleotides matching TRBD1. This CDR3 is built from 15 residues. Unmatched junction bases numbered 9, after V lost 5 bases and J lost 3 bases. Germline V CDR1 and CDR2: SGHVS, FNYEAQ. The CDR3 loop is CASSITGGQDYEQYF. DNA for the CDR3: TGTGCCAGCAGCATCACAGGGGGTCAAGACTACGAGCAGTACTTC. The variable domain in full, completed from reference TRBV7-6 and TRBJ2-7, reads GAGVSQSPRYKVTKRGQDVALRCDPISGHVSLYWYRQALGQGPEFLTYFNYEAQQDKSGLPNDRFSAERPEGSISTLTIQRTEQRDSAMYRCASSITGGQDYEQYFGPGTRLTVT.